A single sample gave rise to the 22 T cell receptor beta chains below, sequenced in a study of response to subunit inactivated influenza vaccine (dated by TCRdb to 2017 to 2018). The library was prepared using RT-PCR. Sequenced using an Illumina HiSeq 2500. TCRdb ran its own pipeline on the public reads, namely fastp trimming at Q25 and MiXCR clone calling, and kept in-frame beta chains. Identical CDR3 proteins give one entry, which carries the most common genes and DNA. The table for this sample lists about half a million distinct CDR3 sequences; less than 8% of them were counted only once. The ten top clones hold under 15% of the sample. The sample was PBMCs from blood, taken less than 30 months after vaccination. Receptors were obtained from a man between 50 and 75 years old who received an inactivated influenza vaccine. Donor details come from another sample of the same person, matched by shared clones.

This clonotype was seen only a few times. J is TRBJ2-3 and V is TRBV11-2; TRBD2 aligns across 10 bases. The CDR3 spans 18 residues. Germline-derived CDR1 and CDR2 are SGHAT and FQNNGV. Trimming cost V 5 bases and J 5 bases; bases outside gene matches: 16. The chain's CDR3 is CASSPRRAAGGLVDTQYF. The CDR3 coding sequence is TGTGCCAGCAGCCCCCGCCGGGCAGCGGGAGGGCTCGTAGATACGCAGTATTTT.

This clonotype was picked up a small number of times. This chain links TRBV4-1 with TRBJ1-2; a possible D gene is TRBD1 (6 bases). The CDR3 runs to 15 residues. Germline V gives CDR1 MGHRA, CDR2 YSYEKL. V lost 0 bases to trimming and J lost 4 bases, with 12 bases between them. The CDR3 loop reads CASSQDRGAPYGYTF. The CDR3 DNA sequence: TGCGCCAGCAGCCAAGATCGGGGGGCCCCCTATGGCTACACCTTC.

The chain is built from TRBV11-2 and TRBJ2-7; D possibly corresponds to TRBD1 (6 bases). The germline V and J ends were trimmed by 5 bases and 5 bases, with 13 bases remaining between them. This CDR3 has 13 amino acids. Per the germline V gene, CDR1 is SGHAT and CDR2 is FQNNGV. Here the CDR3 reads CASSRWTVHEQYF. CDR3 in DNA: TGTGCCAGCAGCCGGTGGACAGTACACGAGCAGTACTTC. Full variable domain (remainder filled in from reference TRBV11-2 and TRBJ2-7): EAGVAQSPRYKIIEKRQSVAFWCNPISGHATLYWYQQILGQGPKLLIQFQNNGVVDDSQLPKDRFSAERLKGVDSTLKIQPAKLEDSAVYLCASSRWTVHEQYFGPGTRLTVT.

This clonotype was counted a few times. V gene TRBV12-3 or TRBV12-4 combines with J gene TRBJ2-7; D gene unclear. The CDR3 extends over 13 amino acids. Between the trimmed V and J ends, which lost 7 bases and 0 bases, there was a span of 10 bases. The CDR3 sequence is CASTRLNSYEQYF. The DNA of the CDR3 is TGTGCCAGCACTAGACTGAACTCCTACGAGCAGTACTTC.

On this clonotype: The junction and the germline gene differ at one end; a read error may be behind it. V and J are TRBV6-2 or TRBV6-3 and TRBJ2-1, with a tentative D call TRBD1 (6 bases). Germline CDR1 reads MNHEY; CDR2 reads SVGEGT. The CDR3 is 14 amino acids. CDR3 loop: CASSYSDSYNVQFF. The CDR3 region has the DNA TGTGCCAGCAGTTACTCGGACAGCTACAATGTGCAGTTCTTC.

The table lists this clonotype with many counts. The J gene is TRBJ2-1, the V gene TRBV7-2; tentatively, D is TRBD2 (5 bases). V shed 5 bases and J shed 6 bases, with 11 bases lying between them. The germline V gene has CDR1 SGHTA and CDR2 FQGNSA. The CDR3 is 13 residues long. CDR3 DNA: TGTGCCAGCAGCCCACTAGTCGCCAATGAGCAGTTCTTC. It is translated as CASSPLVANEQFF. Variable domain in full (rest from reference TRBV7-2 and TRBJ2-1): GAGVSQSPSNKVTEKGKDVELRCDPISGHTALYWYRQSLGQGLEFLIYFQGNSAPDKSGLPSDRFSAERTGGSVSTLTIQRTQQEDSAVYLCASSPLVANEQFFGPGTRLTVL.

The V call is TRBV7-2, the J call TRBJ2-7; TRBD2 aligns across 14 bases. The CDR3 extends over 17 amino acids. With V trimmed by 5 bases and J by 1 base, 7 bases remained unmatched. The germline V gene has CDR1 SGHTA and CDR2 FQGNSA. The CDR3 sequence is CASSPGLAGGKSYEQYF. The CDR3 DNA reads as TGTGCCAGCAGCCCTGGACTAGCGGGGGGCAAATCCTACGAGCAGTACTTC.

The chain employs TRBV7-9 and TRBJ2-5; TRBD2 might be the D (7 bases). Trimming took 5 bases from V and 4 from J, leaving 14 bases between them. The CDR3 sequence is 14 residues long. The germline CDR1 and CDR2 sequences are SEHNR and FQNEAQ (reference sequence). The CDR3 sequence: CASSPTGGSETQYF. The CDR3 region has the DNA TGTGCCAGCAGCCCAACGGGGGGCTCAGAGACCCAGTACTTC.

This clonotype was counted at least ten times. This chain connects TRBV7-2 to TRBJ1-5, with D unclear. This CDR3 region has 12 residues. V was clipped by 5 bases and J by 0 bases, with 2 bases between them. Looked up from germline, CDR1 is SGHTA and CDR2 is FQGNSA. CDR3 sequence reads: CASSLSNQPQHF. CDR3 coding DNA: TGTGCCAGCAGCCTTAGCAATCAGCCCCAGCATTTT.

This chain links TRBV20-1 with TRBJ2-3, with TRBD1 identical over 7 bases. Per the germline V gene, CDR1 is DFQATT and CDR2 is SNEGSKA (reference sequence). The V and J ends lost 4 bases and 1 base, in that order; junction bases with no gene match: 5. The CDR3 contains 14 residues. This CDR3 reads CSAIEGAGTDTQYF. CDR3 nucleotide sequence: TGCAGTGCTATTGAGGGGGCTGGCACAGATACGCAGTATTTT.

The chain combines TRBV20-1 with TRBJ2-6; TRBD2 is a possible D gene (5 bases). The V end was cut by 6 bases, the J end by 2 bases, with 11 bases between. Per germline, CDR1 DFQATT and CDR2 SNEGSKA (reference sequence). The CDR3 has 14 residues. CDR3 sequence (DNA): TGCAGTGCCCGTGACTATACTGGGGCCAACGTCCTGACTTTC. This translates into CSARDYTGANVLTF.

This rearrangement joins TRBV5-1 to TRBJ2-3; 15 positions agree with TRBD2. Germline CDR1 reads SGHRS; CDR2 reads YFSETQ. Trimming took 3 bases from V and 6 from J; bases not matched to a gene: 11. The CDR3 extends over 18 amino acids. The CDR3: CASSSGLAGGPSLDTQYF. In DNA, the CDR3 is TGCGCCAGCAGCTCCGGACTAGCGGGGGGGCCGTCATTGGATACGCAGTATTTT.

Regarding this clonotype: The junction departs from the called germline gene at one end, perhaps through a read error. J is TRBJ1-5 and V is TRBV9, with a weak D call TRBD1 (6 bases). The length of the CDR3 is 16 residues. Germline V gives CDR1 SGDLS, CDR2 YYNGEE. CDR3: CASSVGGGGSNHPQHF. CDR3 DNA: TGTGCCAGCAGCGTAGGAGGGGGAGGGTCCAATCACCCCCAGCATTTT.

V usage is TRBV7-2 and J usage is TRBJ1-5, with D perhaps TRBD1 (6 bases). Trimming took off 5 bases at V and 6 bases at J, with 14 bases between the two ends. The CDR3 contains 14 residues. Per germline, CDR1 SGHTA and CDR2 FQGNSA. The CDR3 DNA reads as TGTGCCAGCAGCCCAAGGGGGGGGGGTCAGCCCCAGCATTTT. Translated, it gives CASSPRGGGQPQHF.

This clonotype was found a few times. This sequence joins TRBV20-1 and TRBJ2-3, with D perhaps matching TRBD2 (5 bases). The CDR3 has 16 amino acids. V was trimmed by 2 bases and J by 5 bases, leaving 20 bases between them. Germline V gene data show CDR1 as DFQATT and CDR2 as SNEGSKA (reference sequence). The CDR3 DNA reads as TGCAGTGCTAGACTAATACTAGGAGGCGGAGGAGATACGCAGTATTTT. The encoded protein is CSARLILGGGGDTQYF.

Only a few counts were recorded for this clonotype. This rearrangement joins TRBV7-3 to TRBJ2-1; D is undetermined. V was cut by 3 bases and J by 0 bases, with 9 bases left in between. The CDR3 consists of 15 residues. Germline CDR1 is SGHTA and CDR2 is FQGTGA. CDR3 nucleotides: TGTGCCAGCAGCTTGTCCCCCGGCTCCTACAATGAGCAGTTCTTC. Protein: CASSLSPGSYNEQFF.

The rearrangement links TRBV7-6 to TRBJ2-7; the match to TRBD1 covers 7 bases. CDR3 length: 14 residues. Trimming removed 5 bases from V and 6 bases from J; junction bases left unmatched: 10. Germline CDR1 is SGHVS and CDR2 is FNYEAQ. The CDR3 DNA is TGTGCCAGCAGCCTGAGGACAGGTGGCCGCGAGCAGTACTTC. Amino acids: CASSLRTGGREQYF.

This clonotype was counted a few times. The V call is TRBV15, the J call TRBJ1-4, with TRBD1 matching 8 bases. The CDR3 runs to 16 residues. J was trimmed by 4 bases and V by 2 bases; bases with no gene match: 6. Germline CDR1 LNHNV, CDR2 YYDKDF (reference sequence). The CDR3 DNA sequence: TGTGCCACCAGCAGATCCCGGACAGGGCTTAATGAAAAACTGTTTTTT. This sequence encodes CATSRSRTGLNEKLFF.

The chain combines TRBV15 with TRBJ2-3; D possibly matches TRBD1 or TRBD2 (5 bases each). Per germline, CDR1 LNHNV and CDR2 YYDKDF (reference sequence). The V end lost 0 bases, the J end lost 8 bases, and 27 bases lay between the germline ends. This CDR3 is built from 19 residues. For the CDR3, the DNA is TGTGCCACCAGCAGAGACCTTACTCCGGGGCCGGAGCCTCGGGGTACGCAGTATTTT. This translates into CATSRDLTPGPEPRGTQYF.

This clonotype was counted a few times. As the CDR3 is not closed by the conserved phenylalanine or tryptophan, this likely results from a read error. The DNA is omitted, as the CDR3 cannot be located on it reliably, and the CDR3 follows TCRdb's listing. The gene calls are TRBV20-1 and TRBJ2-7; TRBD2 is the table's D call and was not checked against the DNA. The CDR3 is 10 residues long, counting both termini. Germline CDR1 and CDR2: DFQATT and SNEGSKA (reference sequence). The CDR3: CSASLTSDGL.

The sample holds a few counts of this clonotype. The rearrangement joins TRBV12-3 or TRBV12-4 to TRBJ2-3, with D unresolved. The CDR3 has 15 amino acids. The germline V and J ends were trimmed by 6 bases and 2 bases, with 15 bases remaining between them. CDR3 amino acids: CASSTRLEITDTQYF. CDR3 DNA: TGTGCCAGCAGCACCCGGCTAGAGATCACAGATACGCAGTATTTT.

The chain links TRBV6-5 to TRBJ2-5; the D is unclear. CDR1 and CDR2 (germline): MNHEY, SVGAGI. V was cut by 0 bases and J by 5 bases, with 7 bases left in between. The CDR3 runs 13 residues. CDR3 loop: CASSYSYGETQYF. The CDR3 DNA sequence: TGTGCCAGCAGTTACTCGTACGGGGAGACCCAGTACTTC.